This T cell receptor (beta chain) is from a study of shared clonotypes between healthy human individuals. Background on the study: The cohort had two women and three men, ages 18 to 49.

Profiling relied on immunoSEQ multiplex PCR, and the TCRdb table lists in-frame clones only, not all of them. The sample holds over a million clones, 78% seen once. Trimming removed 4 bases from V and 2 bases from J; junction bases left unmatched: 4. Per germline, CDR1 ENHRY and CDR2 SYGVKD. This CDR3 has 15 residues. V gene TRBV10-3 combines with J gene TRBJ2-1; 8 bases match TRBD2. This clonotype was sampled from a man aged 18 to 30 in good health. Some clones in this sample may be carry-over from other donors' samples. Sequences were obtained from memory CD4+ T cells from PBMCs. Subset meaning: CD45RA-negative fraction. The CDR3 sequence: CAISATSGAYNEQFF. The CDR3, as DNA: TGTGCCATCAGTGCTACTAGCGGAGCCTACAATGAGCAGTTCTTC.